This T cell receptor beta chain was found in a study of response to subunit inactivated influenza vaccine. Study-level findings and limits: The authors put forward the suggestion that each seasonal influenza vaccination may bring in only a limited number of new T cells.

TCRdb processed the RT-PCR reads anew with MiXCR; each CDR3 protein has one entry. The data hold about half a million distinct CDR3 sequences, with about 25% observed a single time. The ends lost 3 bases at V and 2 bases at J; junction bases unmatched: 2. Germline CDR1 DFQATT, CDR2 SNEGSKA (reference sequence). This CDR3 is 14 amino acids long. Concerning this clonotype: Its antigen is undetermined.

V usage is TRBV20-1 and J usage is TRBJ2-2, with 8 nucleotides matching TRBD1. The sample was CD4+ T cells sorted from PBMCs, taken more than 4 days after vaccination. The clonotype was recovered from a man in his fifties or sixties who received an inactivated influenza vaccine. CDR3 in amino acids: CSASRGPNTGELFF. In DNA, the CDR3 is TGCAGTGCTAGCAGGGGGCCTAACACCGGGGAGCTGTTTTTT.